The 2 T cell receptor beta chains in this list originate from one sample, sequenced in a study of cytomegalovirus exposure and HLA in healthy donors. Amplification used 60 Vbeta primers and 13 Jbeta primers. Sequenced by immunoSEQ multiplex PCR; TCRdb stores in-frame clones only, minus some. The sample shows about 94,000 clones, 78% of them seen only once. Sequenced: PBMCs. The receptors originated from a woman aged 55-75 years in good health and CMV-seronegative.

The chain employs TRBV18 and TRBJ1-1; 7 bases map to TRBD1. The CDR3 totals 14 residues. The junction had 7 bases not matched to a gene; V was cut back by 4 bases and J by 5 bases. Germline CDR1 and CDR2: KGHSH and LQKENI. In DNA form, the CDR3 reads TGTGCCAGCTCACTCTCGGACAGGACAACTGAAGCTTTCTTT. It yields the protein CASSLSDRTTEAFF.

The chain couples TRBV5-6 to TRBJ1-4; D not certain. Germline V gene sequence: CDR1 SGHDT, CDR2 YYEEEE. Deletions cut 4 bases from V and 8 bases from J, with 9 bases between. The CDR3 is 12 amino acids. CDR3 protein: CASSHSGEKLFF. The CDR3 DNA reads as TGTGCCAGCAGCCACAGTGGCGAAAAACTGTTTTTT.